The T cell receptor beta chain under discussion was sequenced for a study of T cell clones after liver transplantation. Study-wide background: Subjects received no induction therapy and standard immunosuppression until randomization at 12-24 months post-transplant. Timepoints were pre-transplant, pre-withdrawal, and after withdrawal was completed or failed. Study-wide findings and caveats: In a couple of subjects, few donor cells limited the measurable donor-reactive repertoire. Donor-reactive sequences fell more than third party-reactive ones, suggesting partial deletion.

In the case of this clone: Its antigen remains unknown.

Germline V CDR1 and CDR2: MNHEY, SMNVEV (reference sequence). Losses at the gene ends were 6 bases for V and 7 bases for J; bases not matched to a gene: 2. The CDR3 is made up of 12 amino acids. Data came from immunoSEQ multiplex PCR; TCRdb stores just in-frame clones and leaves some out. Here the sample spans around 51,000 clones, approximately 87% being singletons. The sequence came from a human patient who received a liver transplant. Part of the T cells may come from the graft donor. The input for sequencing was CD8+ T cells from blood, taken 12 months after liver transplant. The chain couples TRBV27 to TRBJ2-2; TRBD1 agrees at 7 bases. CDR3 bases: TGTGCCAGCAGAAGACAGGGCGGGGAGCTGTTTTTT. Its protein is CASRRQGGELFF.